This is a list of T cell receptor beta chains from one sample in a study of T cell repertoires in cytomegalovirus infection. TCRdb reprocessed the reads with MiXCR, giving one entry per CDR3 protein. The profile shows fewer than 950,000 distinct CDR3 sequences, 30% to 35% of them singletons. These receptors have no known antigen. Sequenced material: cultured CD8+ T cells from PBMCs, taken from culture after CMV antigen stimulation. Receptors were obtained from a human donor in good health (CMV status not recorded). Some clones in this sample may be carry-over from other donors' samples. The CDR3 runs from the conserved cysteine through the conserved F or W. A D gene is named only where the DNA matches it firmly. Size is stated for part of the rows, as once, few or many counts, or as a class when the clone is expanded.

D gene,clone size,V gene,J gene,CDR3 protein,CDR3 DNA
NA,NA,TRBV7-4,TRBJ1-2,CASSFGSDRPSF,TGTGCCAGCAGCTTTGGGTCAGACAGGCCTTCCTTC
NA,few,TRBV6-4,TRBJ1-6,CASSESVIYNSPLHF,TGTGCCAGCAGCGAAAGTGTTATCTATAATTCACCCCTCCACTTT
NA,NA,TRBV10-3,TRBJ2-3,CAIRTGTDTQYF,TGTGCCATCAGGACAGGCACAGATACGCAGTATTTT
NA,NA,TRBV15,TRBJ2-7,CATSVRRTYEQYF,TGTGCCACCAGCGTCAGGAGGACTTACGAGCAGTACTTC
TRBD2,many,TRBV7-9,TRBJ2-1,CASSTGTSGGPLAAEQFF,TGTGCCAGCAGCACGGGGACTAGCGGGGGCCCCCTGGCCGCTGAGCAGTTCTTC
NA,few,TRBV27,TRBJ2-3,CASSLESIGPSTDTQYF,TGTGCCAGCAGTTTAGAGAGTATTGGACCCTCCACAGATACGCAGTATTTT
TRBD1,NA,TRBV25-1,TRBJ2-5,CASSDSLDRGMETQYF,TGTGCCAGCAGTGATAGTTTAGACAGGGGAATGGAGACCCAGTACTTC
NA,few,TRBV14,TRBJ2-3,CASSFRMDGTDTQYF,TGTGCCAGCAGCTTTCGGATGGATGGCACAGATACGCAGTATTTT
TRBD2,few,TRBV25-1,TRBJ2-1,CASSDSPGLAATYNEQFF,TGTGCCAGCAGTGACTCACCGGGACTAGCGGCGACCTACAATGAGCAGTTCTTC
TRBD1,many,TRBV9,TRBJ2-5,CASSVEVGGLQETQYF,TGTGCCAGCAGCGTAGAGGTAGGGGGCCTCCAAGAGACCCAGTACTTC
NA,few,TRBV6-2/TRBV6-3,TRBJ1-5,CASSDSGTLREPQHF,TGTGCCAGCAGCGATTCAGGGACCCTACGGGAGCCCCAGCATTTT
NA,many,TRBV24-1,TRBJ2-3,CATSDSSGKVTDTQYF,TGTGCCACCAGTGATTCCTCGGGGAAGGTCACAGATACGCAGTATTTT
TRBD1,NA,TRBV20-1,TRBJ2-1,CSASGTGGAVISYNEQFF,TGCAGTGCTTCCGGGACAGGGGGGGCGGTAATATCCTACAATGAGCAGTTCTTC
NA,NA,TRBV7-9,TRBJ1-4,CASSLPGEKLFF,TGTGCCAGCAGCCTCCCCGGCGAAAAACTGTTTTTT
NA,few,TRBV14,TRBJ2-1,CASSQELGVLYNEQFF,TGTGCCAGCAGCCAAGAGTTGGGGGTTCTCTACAATGAGCAGTTCTTC
NA,many,TRBV7-6,TRBJ1-2,CASSQGLGDYGYTF,TGTGCCAGCAGCCAAGGGTTGGGTGACTATGGCTACACCTTC
NA,NA,TRBV29-1,TRBJ2-1,CSVDGGWVNEQFF,TGCAGCGTTGATGGAGGCTGGGTCAATGAGCAGTTCTTC
NA,NA,TRBV4-2,TRBJ1-6,CASSHPRLDSPLHF,TGTGCCAGCAGCCATCCCCGACTGGATTCACCCCTCCACTTT
NA,few,TRBV5-4,TRBJ1-6,CASSLAPGENSPLHF,TGTGCCAGCAGCTTGGCGCCCGGGGAGAATTCACCCCTCCACTTT
TRBD1,few,TRBV25-1,TRBJ1-2,CASSEYSDRGSYGYTF,TGTGCCAGCAGTGAATATTCGGACAGGGGATCCTATGGCTACACCTTC
TRBD2,many,TRBV7-8,TRBJ2-3,CASSLAGTSGADTQYF,TGTGCCAGCAGCTTAGCGGGGACTAGCGGGGCAGATACGCAGTATTTT
TRBD1,NA,TRBV7-9,TRBJ1-2,CASSPTHRGQGNYGYTF,TGTGCCAGCAGCCCAACCCACAGGGGTCAGGGTAACTATGGCTACACCTTC
NA,few,TRBV6-6,TRBJ2-3,CASTHRGGFTDTQYF,TGTGCCAGCACCCACCGGGGCGGATTCACAGATACGCAGTATTTT
NA,many,TRBV7-8,TRBJ1-2,CASSRVQGTLGGYTF,TGTGCCAGCAGTAGAGTACAGGGAACTCTTGGGGGCTACACCTTC
NA,NA,TRBV6-5,TRBJ1-2,CASSYGEKLSGYTF,TGTGCCAGCAGTTACGGGGAAAAGTTAAGTGGCTACACCTTC
NA,NA,TRBV6-6,TRBJ1-1,CASSYVMRSEAFF,TGTGCCAGCAGTTACGTTATGCGGTCTGAAGCTTTCTTT
TRBD2,NA,TRBV6-5,TRBJ2-1,CGAGDGEQFF,TGTGGGGCGGGGGACGGTGAGCAGTTCTTC
NA,NA,TRBV6-1,TRBJ2-2,CASSWRGTGELFF,TGTGCCAGCAGCTGGAGGGGCACCGGGGAGCTGTTTTTT
NA,few,TRBV2,TRBJ2-1,CASSGHRSEQFF,TGTGCCAGCAGTGGCCATCGGTCCGAGCAGTTCTTC
TRBD2,NA,TRBV5-6,TRBJ2-3,CASSLGLAAYF,TGTGCCAGCAGTTTGGGACTAGCCGCCTATTTT
NA,few,TRBV7-6,TRBJ1-1,CATKGLPPEAFF,TGTGCCACCAAGGGGCTCCCCCCTGAAGCTTTCTTT
TRBD1,NA,TRBV5-6,TRBJ1-6,CASRIRDSNPRGNSPLHF,TGTGCCAGCAGGATCCGGGACAGCAACCCTCGGGGTAATTCACCCCTCCACTTT
NA,NA,TRBV14,TRBJ2-1,CASSHRGDRPHEQFF,TGTGCCAGCAGTCATAGAGGCGATCGCCCTCATGAGCAGTTCTTC
NA,NA,TRBV27,TRBJ2-7,CASSPGQTVYEQYF,TGTGCCAGCAGTCCCGGACAGACGGTCTACGAGCAGTACTTC
NA,NA,TRBV12-3/TRBV12-4,TRBJ2-2,CASLWAGRTGELFF,TGTGCCAGCTTGTGGGCGGGACGAACCGGGGAGCTGTTTTTT
NA,NA,TRBV10-1,TRBJ2-3,CASSVGGAGGTQYF,TGCGCCAGCAGTGTAGGGGGGGCCGGTGGGACGCAGTATTTT
NA,NA,TRBV7-6,TRBJ1-5,CASSPGADSNQPQHF,TGTGCCAGCAGCCCAGGGGCAGACAGCAATCAGCCCCAGCATTTT
TRBD2,few,TRBV9,TRBJ2-3,CASSVNPSGGPSTDTQYF,TGTGCCAGCAGCGTAAACCCTAGCGGGGGGCCGAGCACAGATACGCAGTATTTT
NA,NA,TRBV29-1,TRBJ1-2,CSALGVGVYGYTF,TGCAGCGCCCTAGGTGTGGGGGTCTATGGCTACACCTTC
TRBD1,NA,TRBV6-6,TRBJ2-7,CASRHTGTGVYEQYF,TGTGCCAGCAGACACACCGGGACAGGGGTTTACGAGCAGTACTTC
NA,few,TRBV6-1,TRBJ1-1,CASRVTAGTWPEAFF,TGTGCCAGCAGAGTCACCGCAGGGACTTGGCCTGAAGCTTTCTTT
NA,many,TRBV7-9,TRBJ1-1,CASSLVIAGNTEAFF,TGTGCCAGCAGCTTAGTAATTGCCGGGAACACTGAAGCTTTCTTT